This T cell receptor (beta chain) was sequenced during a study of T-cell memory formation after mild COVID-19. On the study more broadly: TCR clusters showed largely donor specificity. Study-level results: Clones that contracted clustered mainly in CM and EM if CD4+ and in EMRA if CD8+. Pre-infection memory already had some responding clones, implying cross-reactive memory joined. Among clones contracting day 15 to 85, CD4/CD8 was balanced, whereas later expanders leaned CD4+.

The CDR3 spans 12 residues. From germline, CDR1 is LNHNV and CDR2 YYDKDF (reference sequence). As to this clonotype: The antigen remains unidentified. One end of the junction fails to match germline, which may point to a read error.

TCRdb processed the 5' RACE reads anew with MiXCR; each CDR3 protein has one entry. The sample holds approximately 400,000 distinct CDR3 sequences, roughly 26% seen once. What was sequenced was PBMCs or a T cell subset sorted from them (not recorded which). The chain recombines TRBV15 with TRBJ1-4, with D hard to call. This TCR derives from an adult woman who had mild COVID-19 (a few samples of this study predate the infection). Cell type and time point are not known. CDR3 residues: CATSRDKAVLRF. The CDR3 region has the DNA TGTGCCACCAGCAGAGATAAGGCGGTCCTCCGTTTT.